Below, 13 T cell receptor beta chains from the same sample are listed, as sequenced in a study of T cell responses to AZD1222 COVID-19 vaccine. TCRdb's copy holds only in-frame clones and misses some; the assay was immunoSEQ multiplex PCR. The data hold roughly 180,000 clones, with approximately 91% observed a single time. The sequenced sample was peripheral blood, obtained 28 days after the second AZD1222 dose. These receptors all come from an adult who received the AZD1222 COVID-19 vaccine.

The rearrangement links TRBV18 to TRBJ2-5; D is unclear. The CDR3 consists of 13 residues. The germline V gene encodes CDR1 KGHSH and CDR2 LQKENI. V was trimmed by 4 bases and J by 1 base, leaving 7 bases between them. CDR3: CASSLDIQETQYF. CDR3 DNA sequence: TGTGCCAGCTCACTCGACATCCAAGAGACCCAGTACTTC.

This clone has more than one count but fewer than ten. V usage is TRBV19 and J usage is TRBJ2-3, with TRBD2 matching 8 bases. There are 14 residues in the CDR3. The junction had 7 bases not matched to a gene; V was cut back by 7 bases and J by 4 bases. CDR1 LNHDA and CDR2 SQIVND come from the germline V gene (reference sequence). CDR3 coding DNA: TGTGCCAGTAAGAAGCGGGAGTTCGCAGATACGCAGTATTTT. Translating gives CASKKREFADTQYF.

This clone occurred once. V gene TRBV6-6 combines with J gene TRBJ2-1; D perhaps matches TRBD2 (6 bases). The ends were cut back, 5 bases at V and 6 bases at J, with 20 bases in the middle. The CDR3 consists of 16 residues. Germline assignment: CDR1 MNHNY and CDR2 SVGAGI (reference sequence). CDR3 coding DNA: TGTGCCAGCAGTAACCGGGACTCCAAGGGTTTCAATGAGCAGTTCTTC. Residues: CASSNRDSKGFNEQFF.

This clone was counted a single time. The chain is built from TRBV30 and TRBJ1-1; D is unresolved. The CDR3 spans 12 residues. Trimming took 0 bases from V and 4 from J, leaving 6 bases between them. The V gene's germline CDR1 is GTSNPN and CDR2 SVGIG (reference sequence). For the CDR3, the DNA is TGTGCCTGGAGTGTACTTGGCACTGAAGCTTTCTTT. Protein product: CAWSVLGTEAFF. Together with reference TRBV30 and TRBJ1-1, the CDR3 gives the full variable domain: SQTIHQWPATLVQPVGSPLSLECTVEGTSNPNLYWYRQAAGRGLQLLFYSVGIGQISSEVPQNLSASRPQDRQFILSSKKLLLSDSGFYLCAWSVLGTEAFFGQGTRLTVV.

V gene TRBV21-1 combines with J gene TRBJ1-1; no check of the table's D call, TRBD1, against the DNA was made. TRBV21-1 corresponds to a pseudogene. This CDR3 comprises 15 residues. The CDR3 here is CASSKSNRTVTEAFF. Here the CDR3 DNA reads TGTGCCAGCAGCAAATCCAACCGGACAGTCACTGAAGCTTTCTTT.

The gene calls are TRBV7-2 and TRBJ2-2; 12 bases fit TRBD2. The germline V gene has CDR1 SGHTA and CDR2 FQGNSA. CDR3 length equals 16 residues. After removal of 5 bases from V and 3 bases from J, the junction contained 4 bases not matched to a gene. This chain's CDR3 is CASSRTSGGYTGELFF. The CDR3 bases are TGTGCCAGCAGCCGCACTAGCGGGGGGTACACCGGGGAGCTGTTTTTT.

The chain carries TRBV5-1 and TRBJ1-1; no clear D. Germline V gives CDR1 SGHRS, CDR2 YFSETQ. The CDR3 length is 15 residues. Trimming took off 4 bases at V and 1 base at J, with 14 bases between the two ends. CDR3 DNA: TGCGCCAGCAGCAAGTTACAAGGCGGGAACACTGAAGCTTTCTTT. It translates to CASSKLQGGNTEAFF.

V gene TRBV6-5 combines with J gene TRBJ1-1; D is perhaps TRBD1 (6 bases). The V gene's germline CDR1 is MNHEY and CDR2 SVGAGI. The CDR3 contains 15 residues. V gave up 7 bases and J gave up 1 base, with 16 bases separating them. The CDR3 spells CASNIGQMPNTEAFF. CDR3 coding DNA: TGTGCCAGCAACATAGGACAGATGCCGAACACTGAAGCTTTCTTT.

This clone was observed once. As DNA, the CDR3 is TGTGCCAGCTCACCAGGAGGCCCATCCTACGAGCAGTACTTC. Residues: CASSPGGPSYEQYF. This chain joins TRBV18 and TRBJ2-7; D may be TRBD2 (5 bases). With 2 bases removed from V and 1 base from J, the gap between germline ends came to 9 bases. Germline assignment: CDR1 KGHSH and CDR2 LQKENI. The CDR3 runs to 14 residues. Together with reference TRBV18 and TRBJ2-7, the CDR3 gives the full variable domain: NAGVMQNPRHLVRRRGQEARLRCSPMKGHSHVYWYRQLPEEGLKFMVYLQKENIIDESGMPKERFSAEFPKEGPSILRIQQVVRGDSAAYFCASSPGGPSYEQYFGPGTRLTVT.

V gene TRBV5-6 combines with J gene TRBJ1-1; D not resolved. V was shortened by 0 bases and J by 0 bases, with 6 bases between the two germline ends. The CDR3 totals 14 residues. Germline V lookup: CDR1 SGHDT, CDR2 YYEEEE. CDR3 residues: CASSLGLMNTEAFF. The CDR3 coding sequence is TGTGCCAGCAGCTTGGGTCTCATGAACACTGAAGCTTTCTTT.

The chain couples TRBV6-2 or TRBV6-3 to TRBJ2-1, with TRBD2 matching 10 bases. Per the germline V gene, CDR1 is MNHEY and CDR2 is SVGEGT. After removal of 4 bases from V and 1 base from J, the junction contained 7 bases not matched to a gene. The CDR3 spans 17 residues. The CDR3 loop reads CASSFRASGGSYNEQFF. For the CDR3, the DNA is TGTGCCAGCAGTTTCCGGGCTAGCGGGGGTTCCTACAATGAGCAGTTCTTC.

The chain combines TRBV27 with TRBJ2-7, with a weak D call TRBD1 (5 bases). The germline CDR1 and CDR2 sequences are MNHEY and SMNVEV (reference sequence). CDR3 size: 14 residues. Trimming removed 3 bases at V and 0 bases at J, with 9 bases between. This CDR3 reads CASSLSRVSYEQYF. The CDR3, as DNA: TGTGCCAGCAGTTTGTCCAGGGTCTCCTACGAGCAGTACTTC.

The rearrangement links TRBV5-4 to TRBJ1-1, with D possibly being TRBD1 (5 bases). Germline V lookup: CDR1 SGHNT, CDR2 YYREEE (reference sequence). This CDR3 region has 15 residues. Trimming pared 3 bases from V and 4 bases from J, leaving 16 bases between. CDR3 DNA sequence: TGTGCCAGCAGCTGGGGACGGGATCTGAGCACTGAAGCTTTCTTT. It encodes CASSWGRDLSTEAFF.